Shown below are 21 T cell receptor beta chains from a single sample sequenced in a study of Ad26.COV2.S vaccination and SARS-CoV-2 variants. This sample's treatment: 19 received Ad26.COV2.S at low or high dose, single or two shots; 5 received placebo; per-sample allocation not given. Collection of samples fell on day 63 after the first vaccine or placebo injection. Some clones are missing from TCRdb's copy, which holds only in-frame ones; the method was immunoSEQ multiplex PCR. The table includes about 350,000 clones, approximately 90% detected once. The starting material was peripheral blood, obtained in a trial of Ad26.COV2.S vaccine versus placebo. The receptor set was obtained from a person aged 18-65 years who received the Ad26.COV2.S COVID-19 vaccine or a placebo.

The chain is built from TRBV2 and TRBJ2-7, with 9 bases aligning to TRBD2. Germline CDR1 is SNHLY and CDR2 is FYNNEI. This CDR3 comprises 17 residues. V trimming: 6 bases; J trimming: 4 bases; junction bases outside the gene matches: 16. The CDR3 protein is CASRVLGSGGPGYEQYF. CDR3 in DNA: TGTGCCAGCAGGGTACTGGGAAGCGGGGGGCCCGGATACGAGCAGTACTTC.

This chain uses TRBV27 with TRBJ2-1; TRBD2 might be the D (6 bases). Between the trimmed V and J ends, which lost 0 bases and 9 bases, there was a span of 9 bases. This CDR3 has 13 residues. Germline-derived CDR1 and CDR2 are MNHEY and SMNVEV (reference sequence). As DNA, the CDR3 is TGTGCCAGCAGTTTATCCCGGGACTTTGAGCAGTTCTTC. This gives the protein CASSLSRDFEQFF.

V gene TRBV7-2 combines with J gene TRBJ2-7; no definite D call. The CDR3 extends over 15 amino acids. Germline lookup yields CDR1 SGHTA and CDR2 FQGNSA. The V end lost 3 bases, the J end lost 3 bases, and 15 bases lay between the germline ends. The CDR3: CASSFGVAEIYEQYF. CDR3 coding DNA: TGTGCCAGCAGCTTTGGGGTGGCAGAAATCTACGAGCAGTACTTC.

The chain couples TRBV10-2 to TRBJ1-6, with TRBD1 matching over 7 bases. V lost 7 bases, J lost 0 bases, and 9 bases stayed unmatched. The CDR3 runs 17 residues. The germline gives CDR1 WSHSY, CDR2 SAAADI. In DNA, the CDR3 is TGCGCCAGCACCTACTCCAAGGGGGCCTCCTATAATTCACCCCTCCACTTT. Translating gives CASTYSKGASYNSPLHF.

CDR3 region: CASRGDRPNTGELFF. As DNA, the CDR3 is TGTGCCAGCAGGGGGGACAGACCGAACACCGGGGAGCTGTTTTTT. The chain links TRBV2 to TRBJ2-2, with TRBD1 identical over 7 bases. This CDR3 has 15 residues. Trimming cost V 6 bases and J 0 bases; bases outside gene matches: 4. Germline assignment: CDR1 SNHLY and CDR2 FYNNEI.

In its sample, this clone was seen once. This chain connects TRBV9 to TRBJ1-3; weak D call: TRBD1 (5 bases). Deletions cut 0 bases from V and 1 base from J, with 8 bases between. CDR1 and CDR2 (germline): SGDLS, YYNGEE. The CDR3 loop spans 15 amino acids. The CDR3 DNA is TGTGCCAGCAGCGTAGCACGGGGGTCTGGAAACACCATATATTTT. It codes for CASSVARGSGNTIYF.

The genes are TRBV24-1 and TRBJ2-1, with 12 bases identical to TRBD2. The junction had 2 bases not matched to a gene; V was cut back by 4 bases and J by 5 bases. CDR1 is KGHDR and CDR2 is SFDVKD in the germline V gene. This CDR3 region has 15 residues. CDR3 amino acids: CATSDGLAGHNEQFF. In DNA, the CDR3 is TGTGCCACCAGTGACGGACTAGCGGGGCACAATGAGCAGTTCTTC.

V and J are TRBV28 and TRBJ2-1; 9 positions match TRBD1. The trim removed 6 bases at V and 5 bases at J, leaving 11 bases unmatched. Germline-derived CDR1 and CDR2 are MDHEN and SYDVKM. CDR3 length: 16 residues. Here the CDR3 reads CASRLWDRVGNNEQFF. CDR3 nucleotides: TGTGCCAGCAGACTGTGGGACAGGGTGGGGAACAATGAGCAGTTCTTC.

This clone was recorded once. The V gene is TRBV24-1, the J gene TRBJ2-7, with a possible D match to TRBD1 (6 bases). This CDR3 is 16 amino acids long. CDR1 and CDR2 (germline): KGHDR, SFDVKD. Trimming shortened V by 4 bases and J by 3 bases, and 18 bases separated the two germline ends. The chain's CDR3 is CATSESTGGPFYEQYF. The CDR3 nucleotides are TGTGCCACCAGTGAATCGACAGGTGGGCCATTCTACGAGCAGTACTTC.

The chain joins TRBV29-1 to TRBJ2-3, with no clear D. This CDR3 contains 15 residues. CDR1 is SQVTM, CDR2 ANQGSEA, per germline. The V end lost 2 bases, the J end lost 0 bases, and 12 bases lay between the germline ends. The CDR3 DNA is TGCAGCGTTGAAATCGGTCCAATTAGCACAGATACGCAGTATTTT. Encoded protein: CSVEIGPISTDTQYF.

V and J are TRBV5-1 and TRBJ2-2; a weak D match, TRBD1 (6 bases). This CDR3 spans 16 amino acids. Germline assignment: CDR1 SGHRS and CDR2 YFSETQ. V was pared by 3 bases and J by 2 bases, with 14 bases between. Here the CDR3 DNA reads TGCGCCAGCAGCTCCTCTAGGACAGCCAACACCGGGGAGCTGTTTTTT. Translating it yields CASSSSRTANTGELFF.

The CDR3 sequence is CASSFLTTQYF. For the CDR3, the DNA is TGTGCCAGCAGTTTTTTAACGACCCAGTACTTC. The chain uses TRBV28 and TRBJ2-5; D call uncertain. This CDR3 contains 11 residues. Germline CDR1 and CDR2: MDHEN and SYDVKM. With 3 bases removed from V and 7 bases from J, the gap between germline ends came to 6 bases.

V gene TRBV27 combines with J gene TRBJ1-5; D call uncertain. V dropped 1 base and J dropped 4 bases, with 11 bases sitting between them. There are 15 residues in the CDR3. Germline CDR1 MNHEY, CDR2 SMNVEV (reference sequence). CDR3 in amino acids: CASSLLGQINQPQHF. The CDR3 DNA follows: TGTGCCAGCAGTTTATTGGGTCAGATTAATCAGCCCCAGCATTTT.

This chain joins TRBV28 and TRBJ1-1; a possible D gene is TRBD1 (5 bases). V was pared by 7 bases and J by 6 bases, with 15 bases between. This CDR3 region has 13 residues. Germline assignment: CDR1 MDHEN and CDR2 SYDVKM. The DNA for the CDR3 is TGTGCCAGCAACAAAGGGGTCAAGGCTGAAGCTTTCTTT. Amino acid sequence: CASNKGVKAEAFF. The variable domain in full, with the rest retrieved from reference TRBV28 and TRBJ1-1, is DVKVTQSSRYLVKRTGEKVFLECVQDMDHENMFWYRQDPGLGLRLIYFSYDVKMKEKGDIPEGYSVSREKKERFSLILESASTNQTSMYLCASNKGVKAEAFFGQGTRLTVV.

This clone was counted once. The rearrangement joins TRBV28 to TRBJ2-2; the D is unclear. The CDR3 has 15 residues. The V and J ends lost 6 bases and 0 bases respectively, with 11 bases between them. The germline CDR1 and CDR2 sequences are MDHEN and SYDVKM. The CDR3 sequence is CASSFHSANTGELFF. Written as DNA, the CDR3 is TGTGCCAGCAGCTTTCATTCCGCGAACACCGGGGAGCTGTTTTTT.

CDR3 residues: CASSQVSWDEQFF. The CDR3 DNA reads as TGCGCCAGCAGCCAGGTTAGCTGGGATGAGCAGTTCTTC. The rearrangement uses TRBV4-3 and TRBJ2-1; unclear D gene. V was pared by 3 bases and J by 8 bases, with 11 bases between. The germline V gene has CDR1 LGHNA and CDR2 YSLEER. This CDR3 is built from 13 residues.

The V call is TRBV7-2, the J call TRBJ2-7; 7 bases fit TRBD2. This CDR3 has 15 amino acids. From germline, CDR1 is SGHTA and CDR2 FQGNSA. Losses at the gene ends were 1 base for V and 4 bases for J; bases not matched to a gene: 7. The DNA of the CDR3 is TGTGCCAGCAGCTTAGAATCGGAGGGAGGGTACGAGCAGTACTTC. Amino acid sequence: CASSLESEGGYEQYF.

This sequence joins TRBV19 and TRBJ2-1; 10 bases align to TRBD2. In germline, CDR1 is LNHDA, CDR2 SQIVND (reference sequence). V lost 5 bases to trimming and J lost 4 bases; unmatched junction nucleotides: 5. The CDR3 spans 15 residues. CDR3 amino acids: CASSATSGRYNEQFF. In DNA form, the CDR3 reads TGTGCCAGTAGTGCGACTAGCGGGCGTTACAATGAGCAGTTCTTC.

The chain carries TRBV7-2 and TRBJ1-5; 8 bases fit TRBD1. This CDR3 is built from 14 residues. Unmatched junction bases numbered 4, after V lost 4 bases and J lost 5 bases. In germline, CDR1 is SGHTA, CDR2 FQGNSA. CDR3 nucleotides: TGTGCCAGCAGCTCACGGACAGGGTATCAGCCCCAGCATTTT. It encodes CASSSRTGYQPQHF.

The chain carries TRBV28 and TRBJ2-2; 9 bases align to TRBD2. This CDR3 comprises 14 residues. Germline V gene data show CDR1 as MDHEN and CDR2 as SYDVKM. The J segment lost 6 bases and the V segment lost 3 bases, leaving 2 bases of the junction unmatched. The CDR3 coding sequence is TGTGCCAGCAGTTTCGCGGGAGGGTCCGGGGAGCTGTTTTTT. This sequence encodes CASSFAGGSGELFF.

V gene TRBV3-1 (or the pseudogene TRBV3-2) combines with J gene TRBJ2-7; D unclear. Germline CDR1 and CDR2: LGHDT and YNNKEL (reference sequence). Deletions cut 0 bases from V and 2 bases from J, with 5 bases between. The CDR3 has 13 amino acids. The CDR3 protein is CASSQDNPYEQYF. The CDR3 nucleotides are TGTGCCAGCAGCCAAGATAATCCCTACGAGCAGTACTTC.